Sequencing of this TCR beta chain was carried out in a study of control samples from healthy donors and cancer patients (dated by TCRdb to 2020 to 2021). Worth noting for this clone: Its antigen is still unknown. No clone much larger than this one lies a single base away; base qualities are absent.

CDR1 MDHEN and CDR2 SYDVKM are derived from the germline V gene. Measured from the cysteine to the phenylalanine, the CDR3 is 12 residues long. Left in the record is the CDR3 DNA by itself, 36 bases read in frame from the first base. The germline V and J ends show losses of 10 bases and 3 bases respectively, and no gene match explains 3 bases of the junction. The library relied on the immunoSEQ multiplex PCR assay. Not all clones reach the TCRdb copy of this immuneACCESS table, which keeps in-frame sequences only. Checked studies attribute under half of the gap to unresolved V genes and leave the rest unexplained. The sample table holds tens of thousands of clones, of which around nine tenths were seen once. The top ten clonotypes cover 1.5% to 2% of the sample.

This TCR was recovered from a woman in her thirties or forties with lung cancer. The chain couples TRBV28 to TRBJ2-1; TRBD2 matches 7 bases in the middle. Sequencing used PBMCs. The DNA sequence follows: TGTGCCACCACGGGGGGCTACAATGAGCAGTTCTTC. Its protein is CATTGGYNEQFF. Here the CDR3 is joined to the reference TRBV28 and TRBJ2-1 genes, and the full variable domain is: DVKVTQSSRYLVKRTGEKVFLECVQDMDHENMFWYRQDPGLGLRLIYFSYDVKMKEKGDIPEGYSVSREKKERFSLILESASTNQTSMYLCATTGGYNEQFFGPGTRLTVL.